The source of this T cell receptor (beta chain) is a study of T cells in Graves' hyperthyroidism and ophthalmopathy. Amplification of TCR beta CDR3 regions was performed using RNA transcripts as template. Initially, a first-round RT-PCR of the TCR CDR3 employed the HTBI primer set. TCRdb processed the multiplex PCR reads anew with MiXCR; each CDR3 protein has one entry. The sample carries around 380,000 distinct CDR3 sequences, 13% recorded once. V trimming: 5 bases; J trimming: 1 base; junction bases outside the gene matches: 7. This CDR3 spans 15 amino acids. The germline V gene encodes CDR1 SGHAT and CDR2 FQDESV (reference sequence).

Material for sequencing was blood. The chain combines TRBV11-1 with TRBJ2-7; 8 bases map to TRBD1. The receptor was derived from a man aged 25-45 years with Graves' hyperthyroidism that later progressed to Graves' ophthalmopathy. The CDR3 DNA reads TGTGCCAGCAGCCTCCTGGACAGGGCTTCCTACGAGCAGTACTTC. Residues: CASSLLDRASYEQYF.